In this sample, the clone carrying this TCR beta chain turned up once. This sample is drawn from a study of blood T cell repertoires in COVID-19. As for the study in general: Sources were T cells, B-cell-depleted T cells, or PBMCs; the material itself was cDNA or gDNA.

The CDR3 contains 15 residues. With 6 bases clipped from V and 7 bases from J, the junction kept 12 bases outside the gene matches. Germline CDR1 is MNHEY and CDR2 is SVGAGI. Methods used by the authors: By means of reference gene primer amplification, nucleated cell counts were estimated. Using immunoSEQ multiplex PCR, the repertoire was profiled, and TCRdb retains in-frame clones only, with some absent. Clonal size and the V and J genes are those of that table, whereas D and trimming came from the DNA. The table records about 95,000 clones, roughly 80% of them present only once. Sequencing input: peripheral blood. The chain combines TRBV6-5 with TRBJ1-5; 7 bases map to TRBD1. The source of this sequence is a human donor in a cohort sampled during active COVID-19. CDR3 sequence: CASRRHNRGGQPQHF. In DNA, the CDR3 is TGTGCCAGCAGGCGTCATAACAGGGGTGGACAGCCCCAGCATTTT.